The 19 T cell receptor beta chains below were found in one sample sequenced in a study of identical twins. Via MiXCR, TCRdb re-called the 5' RACE reads, giving one row per CDR3 protein. Of about 720,000 distinct CDR3 sequences in the sample, 15% to 20% were seen once. These data were likewise used in another study, on T cells expressing NK-cell markers.

Sequences were obtained from PBMCs. The receptors come from a young woman in good health.

J is TRBJ1-4 and V is TRBV7-9; D perhaps matches TRBD1 (5 bases). The CDR3 covers 14 residues. The V end was cut by 7 bases, the J end by 8 bases, with 17 bases between. CDR1 and CDR2 (germline): SEHNR, FQNEAQ (reference sequence). Here the CDR3 DNA reads TGTGCCAGCACCATGGTCGGGGGTGGAGAAAAACTGTTTTTT. As protein: CASTMVGGGEKLFF.

This clonotype was detected ten times or more. This rearrangement joins TRBV7-2 to TRBJ2-1, with 9 bases fitting TRBD2. The germline V gene encodes CDR1 SGHTA and CDR2 FQGNSA. V gave up 1 base and J gave up 7 bases; unmatched junction bases: 2. The CDR3 spans 14 residues. CDR3 region: CASSLGLAVNEQFF. The CDR3 DNA reads as TGTGCCAGCAGCTTAGGACTAGCGGTTAATGAGCAGTTCTTC.

The table lists this clonotype with a few counts. The chain carries TRBV12-3 or TRBV12-4 and TRBJ1-2, with 7 nucleotides matching TRBD1. CDR3 length: 14 residues. Losses at the gene ends were 3 bases for V and 3 bases for J; bases not matched to a gene: 4. The CDR3: CASSLEGTDYGYTF. The CDR3 DNA follows: TGTGCCAGCAGTTTGGAGGGGACAGACTATGGCTACACCTTC.

This clonotype was picked up a small number of times. The chain employs TRBV5-1 and TRBJ2-7, with no clear D. Trimming removed 5 bases at V and 3 bases at J, with 12 bases between. The germline V gene has CDR1 SGHRS and CDR2 YFSETQ. The CDR3 length is 13 residues. Written as DNA, the CDR3 is TGCGCCAGCAGACCGATCTGGGACTACGAGCAGTACTTC. Translated, it gives CASRPIWDYEQYF. The full variable domain, in which reference TRBV5-1 and TRBJ2-7 provide the parts outside the CDR3, is KAGVTQTPRYLIKTRGQQVTLSCSPISGHRSVSWYQQTPGQGLQFLFEYFSETQRNKGNFPGRFSGRQFSNSRSEMNVSTLELGDSALYLCASRPIWDYEQYFGPGTRLTVT.

This clonotype was detected only a few times. The V call is TRBV29-1, the J call TRBJ1-1, with 7 bases matching TRBD1. Germline CDR1 is SQVTM and CDR2 is ANQGSEA. V was clipped by 7 bases and J by 3 bases; unmatched bases: 14. This CDR3 region has 15 residues. The CDR3 spells CSAAVGQMRDTEAFF. Written as DNA, the CDR3 is TGCAGCGCTGCGGTGGGACAGATGCGGGACACTGAAGCTTTCTTT.

This clonotype was seen a few times. CDR3 sequence (DNA): TGTGCCAGCAGCAAGACCGGGGAGCTGTTTTTT. Its translation is CASSKTGELFF. The chain couples TRBV2 to TRBJ2-2, with no clear D. The CDR3 spans 11 residues. Per germline, CDR1 SNHLY and CDR2 FYNNEI. The V gene lost 6 bases and the J gene lost 5 bases, with 4 bases spanning the gap.

The chain carries TRBV7-2 and TRBJ1-1, with D maybe TRBD1 (5 bases). Germline CDR1 SGHTA, CDR2 FQGNSA. V lost 2 bases and J 2 bases, leaving 9 bases between the germline ends. CDR3 size: 14 residues. CDR3 in DNA: TGTGCCAGCAGCTTATACTGGGGCAACACTGAAGCTTTCTTT. Encoded protein: CASSLYWGNTEAFF.

This chain uses TRBV18 with TRBJ2-6, with D possibly called TRBD1 or TRBD2 (5 bases each). Germline CDR1 KGHSH, CDR2 LQKENI. CDR3 length equals 18 residues. Trimming pared 2 bases from V and 1 base from J, leaving 15 bases between. In DNA, the CDR3 is TGTGCCAGCTCACCAGGATCAGGGACGGGGTCTGGGGCCAACGTCCTGACTTTC. As protein: CASSPGSGTGSGANVLTF.

The sample holds many counts of this clonotype. The gene calls are TRBV12-3 or TRBV12-4 and TRBJ1-2; 10 bases line up with TRBD1. This CDR3 contains 14 residues. Unmatched junction bases numbered 5, after V lost 6 bases and J lost 4 bases. The CDR3 region has the DNA TGTGCCAGCAGCCGGACAGGGGGTCCCTATGGCTACACCTTC. It specifies CASSRTGGPYGYTF.

This clonotype was detected a few times. The rearrangement joins TRBV7-2 to TRBJ2-1; D is possibly TRBD2 (5 bases). V dropped 5 bases and J dropped 6 bases, with 20 bases sitting between them. Germline V gene sequence: CDR1 SGHTA, CDR2 FQGNSA. This CDR3 comprises 16 residues. CDR3 sequence reads: CASSPPDYVLRNEQFF. The CDR3 DNA is TGTGCCAGCAGCCCCCCCGACTACGTACTACGCAATGAGCAGTTCTTC.

In this sample, this clonotype turned up once. The CDR3 loop is CASSYLRTDTQYF. In DNA, the CDR3 is TGTGCCAGCAGCTATCTGAGGACAGATACGCAGTATTTT. The J gene is TRBJ2-3, the V gene TRBV7-9; D remains ambiguous. Germline CDR1 reads SEHNR; CDR2 reads FQNEAQ (reference sequence). Trimming cost V 4 bases and J 3 bases, with 8 bases left between them. The CDR3 consists of 13 residues.

This clonotype was seen a handful of times. The chain carries TRBV6-1 and TRBJ2-1, with 13 bases lining up with TRBD2. CDR1 is MNHNS, CDR2 SASEGT, per germline. CDR3 length: 15 amino acids. The junction had 10 bases not matched to a gene; V was cut back by 7 bases and J by 10 bases. DNA of the CDR3: TGTGCCAGCATACCAGAGACTAGCGGGAGGCGGGAGCAGTTCTTC. Its translation is CASIPETSGRREQFF.

In its sample, this clonotype was seen a few times. The gene calls are TRBV10-3 and TRBJ2-5; D may be TRBD1 (5 bases). Deletions cut 4 bases from V and 1 base from J, with 10 bases between. The CDR3 has 14 residues. The germline gives CDR1 ENHRY, CDR2 SYGVKD. DNA of the CDR3: TGTGCCATCAGTGGAACAGGAATCCAAGAGACCCAGTACTTC. It codes for CAISGTGIQETQYF.

This chain links TRBV6-1 with TRBJ1-4; the match to TRBD1 covers 7 bases. V lost 6 bases and J lost 8; bases outside the gene matches: 9. CDR1 is MNHNS, CDR2 SASEGT, per germline. The CDR3 is 14 amino acids. Here the CDR3 reads CASRETGMGEKLFF. The CDR3 region has the DNA TGTGCCAGCAGAGAGACAGGGATGGGGGAAAAACTGTTTTTT.

This clonotype turned up a few times. The rearrangement uses TRBV3-1 and TRBJ2-1; either TRBD1 or TRBD2 may supply D (5 bases each). Trimming took 4 bases from V and 15 from J, leaving 22 bases between them. CDR3 length: 14 amino acids. Germline lookup yields CDR1 LGHDT and CDR2 YNNKEL (reference sequence). CDR3 sequence: CASSPTMRGVGRFF. The CDR3 nucleotides read TGTGCCAGCAGCCCCACCATGAGGGGTGTAGGGCGGTTCTTC.

The chain employs TRBV5-1 and TRBJ2-7; D is unresolved. Trimming took off 0 bases at V and 5 bases at J, with 12 bases between the two ends. The germline V gene encodes CDR1 SGHRS and CDR2 YFSETQ. The CDR3 has 14 residues. In DNA, the CDR3 is TGCGCCAGCAGCTTGGACAGATTTTCCCACGAGCAGTACTTC. Translation gives CASSLDRFSHEQYF.

V is TRBV12-3 or TRBV12-4 and J is TRBJ2-5; tentative D call: TRBD1 (5 bases). The V end lost 3 bases, the J end lost 5 bases, and 10 bases lay between the germline ends. CDR3 size: 13 residues. The CDR3 DNA follows: TGTGCCAGCAGTTTTGTAGGGGCGGAGACCCAGTACTTC. It is translated as CASSFVGAETQYF.

This clonotype was observed a few times. The V call is TRBV2, the J call TRBJ1-5; D is perhaps TRBD1 (6 bases). In germline, CDR1 is SNHLY, CDR2 FYNNEI. V lost 5 bases and J lost 3, with 20 bases in between. CDR3 length: 17 amino acids. DNA of the CDR3: TGTGCCAGCAGTACAATCACAGGGACGGGAAACAATCAGCCCCAGCATTTT. Protein sequence: CASSTITGTGNNQPQHF. The variable domain in full, with the rest retrieved from reference TRBV2 and TRBJ1-5, is EPEVTQTPSHQVTQMGQEVILRCVPISNHLYFYWYRQILGQKVEFLVSFYNNEISEKSEIFDDQFSVERPDGSNFTLKIRSTKLEDSAMYFCASSTITGTGNNQPQHFGDGTRLSIL.

The V gene is TRBV12-3 or TRBV12-4, the J gene TRBJ1-1; D unresolved. The CDR3 runs 13 residues. V shed 1 base and J shed 11 bases, with 14 bases lying between them. CDR3 coding DNA: TGTGCCAGCAGTTTAGTCCGGACTCGAGGCGCTTTCTTT. Translated: CASSLVRTRGAFF.